This TCR beta chain was recorded in a study of T cell responses to AZD1222 COVID-19 vaccine. Study-level results: Regions 160-218 and 743-854 dominated among vaccine-associated CD4 TCRs spanning spike. Donor demographics were predominantly white British with a female majority; clonal diversity may be underestimated. All repertoire sampling was performed exclusively after the peak T cell response. Targets within unmutated variant regions were reportedly found for nearly half of spike-specific TCRs.

In the case of this clone: Antigen unknown.

Here immunoSEQ multiplex PCR was the method, and the copy in TCRdb shows in-frame clones only, minus some. The sample has some 120,000 clones; 88% are singletons. Sequences were derived from peripheral blood, sampled on day 0 of AZD1222 vaccination. This receptor was obtained from an adult in good health.

The CDR3 loop is CASWAGPGPVFF. The CDR3 region has the DNA TGTGCCAGCTGGGCGGGCCCCGGCCCGGTGTTTTTT. The chain carries TRBV3-1 (or the pseudogene TRBV3-2) and TRBJ2-2, with D possibly matching TRBD2 (5 bases). Per germline, CDR1 LGHDT and CDR2 YNNKEL (reference sequence). The CDR3 spans 12 residues. V shed 8 bases and J shed 15 bases, with 19 bases lying between them.